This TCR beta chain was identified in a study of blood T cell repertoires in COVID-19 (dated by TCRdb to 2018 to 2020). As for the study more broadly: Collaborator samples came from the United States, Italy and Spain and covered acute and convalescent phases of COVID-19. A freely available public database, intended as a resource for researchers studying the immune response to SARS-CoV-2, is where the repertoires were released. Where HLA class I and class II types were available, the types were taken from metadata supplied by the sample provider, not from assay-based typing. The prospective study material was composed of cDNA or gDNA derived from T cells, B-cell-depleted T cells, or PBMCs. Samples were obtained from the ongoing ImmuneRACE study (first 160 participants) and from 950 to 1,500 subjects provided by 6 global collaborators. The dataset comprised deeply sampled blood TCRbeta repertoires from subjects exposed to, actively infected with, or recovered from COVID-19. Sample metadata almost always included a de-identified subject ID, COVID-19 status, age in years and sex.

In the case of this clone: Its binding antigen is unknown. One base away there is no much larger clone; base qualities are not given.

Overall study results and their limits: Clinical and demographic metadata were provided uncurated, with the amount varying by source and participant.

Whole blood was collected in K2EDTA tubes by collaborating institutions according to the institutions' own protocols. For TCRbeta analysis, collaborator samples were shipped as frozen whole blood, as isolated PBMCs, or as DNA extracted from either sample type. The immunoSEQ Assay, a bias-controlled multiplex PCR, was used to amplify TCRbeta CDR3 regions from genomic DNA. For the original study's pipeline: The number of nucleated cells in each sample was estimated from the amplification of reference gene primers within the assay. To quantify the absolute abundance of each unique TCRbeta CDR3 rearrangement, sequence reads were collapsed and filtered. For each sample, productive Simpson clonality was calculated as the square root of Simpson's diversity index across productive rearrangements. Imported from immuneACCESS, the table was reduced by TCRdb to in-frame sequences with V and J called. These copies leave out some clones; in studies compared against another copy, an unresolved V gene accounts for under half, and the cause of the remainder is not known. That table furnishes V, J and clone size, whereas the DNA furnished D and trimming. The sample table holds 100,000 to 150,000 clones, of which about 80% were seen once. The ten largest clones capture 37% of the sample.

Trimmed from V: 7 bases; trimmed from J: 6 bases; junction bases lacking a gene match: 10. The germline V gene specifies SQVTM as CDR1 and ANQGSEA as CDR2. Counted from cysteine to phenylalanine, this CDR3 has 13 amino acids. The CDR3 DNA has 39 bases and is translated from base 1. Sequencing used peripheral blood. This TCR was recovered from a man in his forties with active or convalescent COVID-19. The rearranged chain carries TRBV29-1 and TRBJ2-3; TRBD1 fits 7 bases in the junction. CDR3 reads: CSGRDRRFDTQYF. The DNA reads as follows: TGCAGCGGACGGGACAGACGATTCGATACGCAGTATTTT.